The T cell receptor beta chain described here comes from a study of blood T cells in healthy people across ages. The ends lost 3 bases at V and 6 bases at J; junction bases unmatched: 4. The CDR3 consists of 15 residues. Germline V gives CDR1 SGDLS, CDR2 YYNGEE. Study results and limitations: Older age went with lower TCR beta diversity per million T cells, in a roughly linear way.

Then a second PCR, running roughly 6 to 11 cycles, was carried out with a sample-barcoded 5' primer and a J-beta primer mix. In TCRdb, the 5' RACE reads were re-called with MiXCR into one record per CDR3 protein. Among almost 550,000 distinct CDR3 sequences listed, more than 20% were seen once. Remarks on this clonotype: The antigen is undetermined.

The same data also contributed to another study, on T cells of mothers and their children.

The gene calls are TRBV9 and TRBJ1-6; TRBD1 agrees at 9 bases. Sequencing was done on a sample of blood. The TCR was taken from a boy aged 10-17 years in good health. The CDR3 DNA sequence: TGTGCCAGCAGCGGGGACAGGGAAGGTAATTCACCCCTCCACTTT. It encodes CASSGDREGNSPLHF.